These T cell receptor beta chains were read from a single sample in a study of T cells expressing NK-cell markers. TCRdb reprocessed the 5' RACE reads; each CDR3 protein has one entry and no DNA is given. The sample's table shows 250,000 to 300,000 distinct CDR3 sequences. Sequencing was performed on blood T cells: a sorted CD56 or NKG2C T cell subset, CD4+ or CD8+ T cells, or bulk PBMC T cells (not recorded which). The receptors shown here come from a woman between 18 and 70 years old in good health. The CDR3 runs from the conserved cysteine through the conserved F or W.

TRBV27	17	TRBJ1-5	CASSPLRDRGHNQPQHF
TRBV5-1	14	TRBJ1-2	CASSLDRTRDGYTF
TRBV20-1	14	TRBJ2-1	CSAKLAGDYNEQFF
TRBV19	14	TRBJ1-5	CASSKPSGVQPQHF
TRBV7-3	15	TRBJ2-1	CASTFSGTPYNEQFF
TRBV12-3/TRBV12-4	17	TRBJ2-2	CASSLLRLADNTGELFF
TRBV7-2	16	TRBJ2-4	CASTPGTSPAKNIQYF
TRBV12-3/TRBV12-4	14	TRBJ1-2	CASSLRGGNYGYTF
TRBV5-6	16	TRBJ1-1	CASSPEMTAANTEAFF
TRBV5-1	14	TRBJ2-7	CASSWGREGGEQYF
TRBV20-1	13	TRBJ2-1	CSASDSTYNEQFF
TRBV6-2/TRBV6-3	15	TRBJ1-2	CASSGRTVMNYGYTF
TRBV20-1	13	TRBJ1-6	CSARWTRLSPLHF
TRBV20-1	14	TRBJ1-6	CSARENSDNSPLHF
TRBV20-1	12	TRBJ2-1	CSAAGLDVEQFF
TRBV10-3	16	TRBJ2-1	CAISPGLAGGGGEQFF
TRBV28	13	TRBJ2-2	CASSLFGDRELFF
TRBV28	14	TRBJ2-3	CASRAGPSTDTQYF
TRBV5-4	13	TRBJ2-1	CASSVITGTEQFF
TRBV28	12	TRBJ2-5	CASGEKGETQYF
TRBV3-1	14	TRBJ1-2	CASSLRTVGYGYTF
TRBV20-1	15	TRBJ2-3	CSAPSGGAGTDTQYF
TRBV6-2/TRBV6-3	15	TRBJ2-1	CASTDPQGGVNEQFF
TRBV28	15	TRBJ1-6	CASSTPQGGDSPLHF
TRBV5-1	17	TRBJ2-2	CASSLFYSGVNTGELFF
TRBV18	16	TRBJ2-3	CASSPIGLAGPDTQYF
TRBV3-1	15	TRBJ2-1	CASSQGAGGYNEQFF
TRBV3-1	15	TRBJ2-5	CASSLSPGGGETQYF
TRBV5-1	15	TRBJ1-1	CASSRSAGGNTEAFF
TRBV4-3	16	TRBJ2-4	CASSQGTGIAKNIQYF
TRBV27	16	TRBJ1-1	CASSPIPHVTNTEAFF
TRBV6-2/TRBV6-3	15	TRBJ2-1	CASSYQDHSWNEQFF
TRBV20-1	15	TRBJ2-7	CSASSMGGALGEQYF
TRBV5-1	14	TRBJ2-7	CASSLAGGSYEQYF
TRBV5-1	15	TRBJ1-3	CASSLTGISGNTIYF
TRBV12-3/TRBV12-4	16	TRBJ2-2	CASSLAFRGLGGELFF
TRBV6-2/TRBV6-3	13	TRBJ1-2	CASSYGAFYGYTF
TRBV7-2	14	TRBJ1-6	CASSYDTGDSPLHF
TRBV5-1	13	TRBJ2-7	CASSSDSFYEQYF
TRBV5-1	15	TRBJ2-2	CASSLLAGGTGELFF
TRBV5-1	14	TRBJ1-5	CASSLGLKGQPQHF
TRBV6-5	14	TRBJ2-2	CASQYRSNTGELFF
TRBV20-1	18	TRBJ2-6	CSARDERGRSSGANVLTF
TRBV12-5	14	TRBJ2-1	CASAPGQAYNEQFF
TRBV29-1	13	TRBJ1-1	CSVERDTHTEAFF
TRBV9	14	TRBJ1-3	CASSVGVDGNTIYF
TRBV12-3/TRBV12-4	13	TRBJ2-2	CASSYRGTGELFF
TRBV4-1	15	TRBJ1-2	CASSQVGREIYGYTF
TRBV25-1	15	TRBJ2-7	CASSSETSGYYEQYF
TRBV5-1	15	TRBJ2-3	CASSLDPVPTDTQYF
TRBV28	15	TRBJ2-2	CASSRTGGGTGELFF
TRBV6-5	18	TRBJ2-3	CASSFTGTGAASTDTQYF
TRBV5-1	15	TRBJ2-2	CASSLARLNTGELFF
TRBV27	14	TRBJ2-3	CASRVQRGPDTQYF
TRBV10-3	15	TRBJ2-3	CAISESGLRTDTQYF
TRBV12-3/TRBV12-4	15	TRBJ1-5	CASSLDRGGNQPQHF
TRBV24-1	14	TRBJ2-1	CATSVGLANERQFF
TRBV20-1	15	TRBJ2-3	CSATTSGDSTDTQYF